This T cell receptor (beta chain) was documented in a study of blood T cell repertoires in COVID-19. About the study: COVID-19 samples, acute and convalescent, were from the United States, Italy and Spain. T cells, B-cell-depleted T cells, or PBMCs supplied cDNA or gDNA.

Per the original data handling: Amplifying reference gene primers gave estimates of nucleated cell counts. Clones were sequenced by immunoSEQ multiplex PCR, and TCRdb holds only the in-frame ones, with some missing. Clone size and the V and J calls come from that table; the DNA yielded D and trimming. The table lists just under 85,000 clones, about 83% of them singletons. The clonotype was recovered from a woman aged 80 or over with acute or convalescent COVID-19. Sequencing used peripheral blood.

CDR3 DNA sequence: TGTGCCAGCAGCCAAAGAGGACTGTCCTCCTACGAGCAGTACTTC. This translates into CASSQRGLSSYEQYF. The genes are TRBV3-1 (or the pseudogene TRBV3-2) and TRBJ2-7; TRBD2 might be the D (5 bases). The CDR3 has 15 amino acids. V was cut by 2 bases and J by 0 bases, with 11 bases left in between. The V gene's germline CDR1 is LGHDT and CDR2 YNNKEL (reference sequence).